The rows below give T cell receptor beta chains drawn from one sample of a study of blood T cells in healthy people across ages. TCRdb processed the 5' RACE reads anew with MiXCR; each CDR3 protein has one entry. The repertoire holds roughly 1.6 million distinct CDR3 sequences, with about 31% as singletons. The sample taken for sequencing was blood. These receptors were taken from a woman aged 30 to 39 in good health. The CDR3 runs from the conserved cysteine through the conserved F or W. D genes are given only for firm matches. Clone size is given for some rows only: seen once, a few or many times, or a class if the clone is expanded.

>TRBD2|-|TRBV5-1|TRBJ2-1|14
TGCGCCAGCAGCCACGGACTAGCGGGAGTTAAACAGTTCTTC
CASSHGLAGVKQFF
>-|few|TRBV20-1|TRBJ2-4|13
TGCAGTGCTTGGAAGGCAGGGTTAAAGGAGCAGTACTTC
CSAWKAGLKEQYF
>-|-|TRBV29-1|TRBJ1-3|15
TGCAGCGTTGAAGACGGGAACAGGGCTGGAAACACCATATATTTT
CSVEDGNRAGNTIYF
>-|-|TRBV3-1|TRBJ1-1|14
TGTGCCAGCAGCCCCCCCTGGAGTCGCACTGAAGCTTTCTTT
CASSPPWSRTEAFF
>TRBD2|few|TRBV6-2/TRBV6-3|TRBJ2-5|14
TGTGCCACCCGACGGGGGGGCCGAAGGGAGACCCAGTACTTC
CATRRGGRRETQYF
>-|few|TRBV7-3|TRBJ2-3|13
TGTGCCAGCAGCTTAGACCTTCAGGATACGCAGTATTTT
CASSLDLQDTQYF
>-|few|TRBV11-2|TRBJ2-1|14
TGTGCCAGCAGCTCCACAAAGAGCTACAATGAGCAGTTCTTC
CASSSTKSYNEQFF
>TRBD1|-|TRBV13|TRBJ2-7|14
TGTGCCGGCAGCCTCTCCGGGACAGGGGATCCGCAGTACTTC
CAGSLSGTGDPQYF
>-|few|TRBV10-3|TRBJ2-1|13
TGTGCCATCAGCCCTGGGACCTACAATGAGCAGTTCTTC
CAISPGTYNEQFF
>TRBD1|-|TRBV2|TRBJ1-1|16
TGTGCCAGCAGTGGGGTAAGGGGGCGGCAGAGCACTGAAGCTTTCTTT
CASSGVRGRQSTEAFF
>TRBD1|-|TRBV29-1|TRBJ2-1|13
TGCAGCGTACGGACAGGCGCGTACAATGAGCAGTTCTTC
CSVRTGAYNEQFF
>TRBD1|-|TRBV24-1|TRBJ2-3|15
TGTGCCACCAGTGATCCGGGACAGGGTGAAGATACGCAGTATTTT
CATSDPGQGEDTQYF
>TRBD1|few|TRBV6-5|TRBJ2-7|17
TGTGCCAGCAGTTACTCAGAGGGGGCCAAATCCACCTCCGAGCAGTACTTC
CASSYSEGAKSTSEQYF
>TRBD1|-|TRBV5-4|TRBJ2-7|15
TGTGCCAGCAGCGGCGCCGGGACAGGGAAGGGCGAGCAGTACTTC
CASSGAGTGKGEQYF
>-|-|TRBV7-8|TRBJ2-3|16
TGTGCCAGCAGCTTAGAGGTGGAGTCTAGCACAGATACGCAGTATTTT
CASSLEVESSTDTQYF
>-|-|TRBV5-1|TRBJ2-1|16
TGCGCCAGCAGCTTGTATGGTAAAGCTCCCTACAATGAGCAGTTCTTC
CASSLYGKAPYNEQFF
>TRBD2|-|TRBV10-3|TRBJ2-1|17
TGTGCCATCAGTGACCTGGAGAGCGGGAACTCCAACAATGAGCAGTTCTTC
CAISDLESGNSNNEQFF
>-|-|TRBV5-1|TRBJ2-7|14
TGCGCCAGCAGCCAGGTTGGCCCCTGGGAAGAGCGGTACTTC
CASSQVGPWEERYF
>-|-|TRBV6-6|TRBJ2-7|13
TGTGCCACTGGCAGGGAGTTGTCCTACGAGCAGTACTTC
CATGRELSYEQYF
>-|-|TRBV28|TRBJ1-5|15
TGTGCCAGCAGATCGCCCGAGACAGGAAATCAGCCCCAGCATTTT
CASRSPETGNQPQHF
>TRBD1|-|TRBV9|TRBJ2-1|14
TGTGCCAGCTCCGGGACAGGGACATACAATGAGCAGTTCTTC
CASSGTGTYNEQFF
>-|-|TRBV9|TRBJ2-3|16
TGTGCCAGCAGCGTAGGACCGGAAGCTAGCACAGATACGCAGTATTTT
CASSVGPEASTDTQYF
>-|-|TRBV27|TRBJ2-3|15
TGTGCCAGCAGCCCGGTGCTTCCCGGCACAGATACGCAGTATTTT
CASSPVLPGTDTQYF
>-|-|TRBV21-1|TRBJ2-7|14
TGTGCCAGCAGCCGAGGGGACCACGGTCCCGAGCAGTACTTC
CASSRGDHGPEQYF
>-|-|TRBV15|TRBJ2-7|14
TGTGCCACCAGCAGAGAAGGCCCCCTCGGCGAGCAGTACTTC
CATSREGPLGEQYF
>-|few|TRBV4-1|TRBJ1-3|17
TGCGCCAGCAGCCAGGCCCCCCCGGGGGGCGGTGGAAACACCATATATTTT
CASSQAPPGGGGNTIYF
>-|few|TRBV5-1|TRBJ2-7|18
TGCGCCAGCAGCTCCGGAGGGGTTCGCGGAAGCTCCTCCTACGAGCAGTACTTC
CASSSGGVRGSSSYEQYF
>TRBD2|few|TRBV9|TRBJ2-4|20
TGTGCCAGCAGCGTAGATGGGGGACTAGCGGGACAGGGGGCCAAAAACATTCAGTACTTC
CASSVDGGLAGQGAKNIQYF
>-|-|TRBV6-1|TRBJ1-5|13
TGTGCCAGCAGTGAAGAGCGTGGCGGGCCCCAGCATTTT
CASSEERGGPQHF
>TRBD2|few|TRBV20-1|TRBJ2-3|15
TGCAGTGCTGAAATAGCGGGGGGGCCGATAGATACGCAGTATTTT
CSAEIAGGPIDTQYF
>-|few|TRBV7-9|TRBJ1-6|13
TGTGCCAGCAGCTTCAACAGGGCTTCACCCCTCCACTTT
CASSFNRASPLHF
>-|few|TRBV5-1|TRBJ1-1|14
TGTGCCAGCAGCTTAGGCCCAACGAACACTGAAGCTTTCTTT
CASSLGPTNTEAFF
>-|many|TRBV5-1|TRBJ2-6|15
TGCGCCAGCAGGGACCCCCCCTCTGGGGCCAACGTCCTGACTTTC
CASRDPPSGANVLTF
>TRBD1|few|TRBV7-3|TRBJ2-3|14
TGTGCCAGCAGCCGGACAGGGTCTGCAGATACGCAGTATTTT
CASSRTGSADTQYF
>-|few|TRBV29-1|TRBJ2-3|16
TGCAGCGGGGTACTCATAGCGCGAAATAGCACAGATACGCAGTATTTT
CSGVLIARNSTDTQYF
>TRBD2|few|TRBV30|TRBJ2-5|13
TGTGCCTGGAGTTTGGACGGCGGGGGGGAGCAGTACTTC
CAWSLDGGGEQYF
>TRBD1|-|TRBV2|TRBJ2-3|16
TGTGCCAGCAGTCAGAGACAGGGTGGGTTCACAGATACGCAGTATTTT
CASSQRQGGFTDTQYF
>-|-|TRBV27|TRBJ2-7|16
TGTGCCAGCAGCCCTTCTCCCCTGGGGAGCTCCTACGAGCAGTACTTC
CASSPSPLGSSYEQYF
>TRBD1|once|TRBV4-1|TRBJ2-5|16
TGCGCCAGCAGCAAACAGGGGCCCCTGGGCAAAGAGGCCCAGTACTTC
CASSKQGPLGKEAQYF
>TRBD1|few|TRBV7-6|TRBJ1-4|15
TGTGCCAGCAGCCCCAGGGGGGGCATTAATGAAAAACTGTTTTTT
CASSPRGGINEKLFF
>-|once|TRBV2|TRBJ1-5|15
TGTGCCAGCAGTCAGACAGTAATTAGCAATCAGCCCCAGCATTTT
CASSQTVISNQPQHF
>TRBD2|-|TRBV20-1|TRBJ2-1|20
TGCAGTGCTCCTCGATTCTCGGCCCACACTGTAGCGGGAGGGGGCAATGAGCAGTTCTTC
CSAPRFSAHTVAGGGNEQFF
>TRBD2|few|TRBV5-1|TRBJ2-2|13
TGCGCCAGCAGCGGTACTAGCGCCGGGGAGCTGTTTTTT
CASSGTSAGELFF
>TRBD2|few|TRBV20-1|TRBJ2-7|14
TGCAGTGCTAGAGTACGGACTAGCGGTTACGAGCAGTACTTC
CSARVRTSGYEQYF
>-|-|TRBV7-3|TRBJ2-1|16
TGTGCCAGCAGCACCCCCGGGGACTCCCCGCGCAGGGAGCAGTTCTTC
CASSTPGDSPRREQFF
>-|many|TRBV27|TRBJ1-1|15
TGTGCCAGCAGTTTTACAGGGAGGGGGAACACTGAAGCTTTCTTT
CASSFTGRGNTEAFF
>-|-|TRBV6-5|TRBJ2-1|15
TGTGCCAGCAGTCGACCACTGAACTCCTACAATGAGCAGTTCTTC
CASSRPLNSYNEQFF
>TRBD1|-|TRBV28|TRBJ2-3|16
TGTGCCAGCAGTCCCTGGCTGGACAGGGACACAGATACGCAGTATTTT
CASSPWLDRDTDTQYF
>TRBD2|few|TRBV29-1|TRBJ2-1|14
TGCAGCGTTGAAGGTCTAGCGGGAGGGAGTGAGCAGTTCTTC
CSVEGLAGGSEQFF
>TRBD2|-|TRBV6-1|TRBJ2-1|17
TGTGCCAGCAGTGAATTTGTCGGCGGGAGAACCTACAATGAGCAGTTCTTC
CASSEFVGGRTYNEQFF